This TCR beta chain is from a study of blood T cell repertoires in COVID-19. Across the whole study: Sources were T cells, B-cell-depleted T cells, or PBMCs; the material itself was cDNA or gDNA.

Looked up from germline, CDR1 is MDHEN and CDR2 is SYDVKM. V lost 7 bases and J 0 bases, leaving 16 bases between the germline ends. The CDR3 consists of 15 residues. Methods used by the authors: Amplified reference gene primers provided the basis for estimating nucleated cell counts. Profiled with immunoSEQ multiplex PCR; TCRdb holds only in-frame clones, not every one. The V and J calls and clone size were taken over from that table, and D and trimming were inferred from the DNA. This table has 140,000 or so clones, around 80% appearing once. The rearrangement links TRBV28 to TRBJ2-7; D might be TRBD1 (5 bases). Sequenced material: peripheral blood. The TCR sequence derives from a woman aged 45-59 years with acute or convalescent COVID-19. The CDR3, as DNA: TGTGCCAGCACCACCGCCGGACAAAGCTCCTACGAGCAGTACTTC. It is translated as CASTTAGQSSYEQYF.